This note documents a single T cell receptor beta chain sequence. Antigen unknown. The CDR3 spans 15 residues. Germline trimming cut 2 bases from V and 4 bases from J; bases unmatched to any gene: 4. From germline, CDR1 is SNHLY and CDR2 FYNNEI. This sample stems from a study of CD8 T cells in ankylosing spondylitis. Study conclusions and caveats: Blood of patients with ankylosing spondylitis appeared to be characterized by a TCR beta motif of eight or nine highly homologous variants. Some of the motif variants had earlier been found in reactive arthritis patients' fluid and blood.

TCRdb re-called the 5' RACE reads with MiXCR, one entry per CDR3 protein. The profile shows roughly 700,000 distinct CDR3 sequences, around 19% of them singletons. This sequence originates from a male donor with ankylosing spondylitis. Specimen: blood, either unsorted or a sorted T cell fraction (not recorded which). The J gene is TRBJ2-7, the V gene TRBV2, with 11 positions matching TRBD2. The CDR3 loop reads CASSEFPSGGYEQYF. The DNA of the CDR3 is TGTGCCAGCAGTGAATTTCCTAGCGGGGGGTACGAGCAGTACTTC.